Each of the 11 T cell receptor beta chains below was sequenced from the same sample in a study of blood T cell repertoires in COVID-19. TCRdb's copy holds only in-frame clones and misses some; the assay was immunoSEQ multiplex PCR. The sample shows approximately 250,000 clones, 88% of them seen only once. Sequencing was performed on PBMCs or T cells enriched from blood (not recorded which). All receptors derive from a woman aged 25 to 45 who had recovered from COVID-19.

This chain joins TRBV9 and TRBJ2-7; D is unresolved. V dropped 4 bases and J dropped 3 bases, with 11 bases sitting between them. CDR3 size: 13 residues. Germline values: CDR1 SGDLS, CDR2 YYNGEE. CDR3 nucleotides: TGTGCCAGCAGCCCACACATCAGCTACGAGCAGTACTTC. Protein product: CASSPHISYEQYF.

This clone was detected a few times. The chain employs TRBV5-8 and TRBJ2-7; D might be TRBD2 (6 bases). The length of the CDR3 is 15 residues. Deletions cut 2 bases from V and 1 base from J, with 13 bases between. The germline V gene has CDR1 SGHTS and CDR2 YDEGEE. This CDR3 is CASSFWAGLSYEQYF. CDR3 sequence (DNA): TGTGCCAGCAGCTTCTGGGCTGGACTATCCTACGAGCAGTACTTC.

V usage is TRBV9 and J usage is TRBJ2-1, with 9 bases matching TRBD2. V trimming: 4 bases; J trimming: 9 bases; junction bases outside the gene matches: 2. The CDR3 runs to 12 residues. Looked up from germline, CDR1 is SGDLS and CDR2 is YYNGEE. CDR3 nucleotides: TGTGCCAGCAGCCGTAGCGGGAGTGAGCAGTTCTTC. Protein sequence: CASSRSGSEQFF. Filled out from reference TRBV9 and TRBJ2-1, the complete variable domain reads DSGVTQTPKHLITATGQRVTLRCSPRSGDLSVYWYQQSLDQGLQFLIQYYNGEERAKGNILERFSAQQFPDLHSELNLSSLELGDSALYFCASSRSGSEQFFGPGTRLTVL.

The chain couples TRBV6-2 or TRBV6-3 to TRBJ2-4, with 9 nucleotides matching TRBD2. Germline CDR1 and CDR2: MNHEY and SVGEGT. The CDR3 sequence is 17 residues long. The J segment lost 7 bases and the V segment lost 2 bases, leaving 12 bases of the junction unmatched. In nucleotides, the CDR3 is TGTGCCAGCAGTTACGGTTTGTGGCGGGGGGGCCTTAACATTCAGTACTTC. It translates to CASSYGLWRGGLNIQYF.

This chain connects TRBV6-2 or TRBV6-3 to TRBJ2-5; TRBD1 matches 8 bases. The germline V gene encodes CDR1 MNHEY and CDR2 SVGEGT. J was trimmed by 4 bases and V by 6 bases; bases with no gene match: 10. The CDR3 contains 15 residues. The CDR3 bases are TGTGCCAGCAGCCGAGGACAGGGAATAGGAGAGACCCAGTACTTC. Its protein is CASSRGQGIGETQYF.

The rearrangement uses TRBV9 and TRBJ2-7, with a tentative D call TRBD2 (5 bases). Germline lookup yields CDR1 SGDLS and CDR2 YYNGEE. This CDR3 comprises 15 residues. Trimming removed 4 bases from V and 7 bases from J, with 21 bases in between. CDR3 residues: CASSPTLDPSGEQYF. The CDR3 region has the DNA TGTGCCAGCAGCCCAACTTTGGACCCATCGGGAGAGCAGTACTTC.

J is TRBJ2-7 and V is TRBV10-3; TRBD2 agrees at 7 bases. Germline CDR1 and CDR2: ENHRY and SYGVKD. Trimming cost V 4 bases and J 6 bases; bases outside gene matches: 3. CDR3 size: 12 residues. The CDR3 protein is CAISVPSGEQYF. CDR3 DNA sequence: TGTGCCATCAGTGTTCCTAGCGGCGAGCAGTACTTC.

The genes are TRBV28 and TRBJ1-5, with D maybe TRBD1 (5 bases). Germline values: CDR1 MDHEN, CDR2 SYDVKM. V was pared by 2 bases and J by 2 bases, with 13 bases between. CDR3 length: 16 residues. The DNA of the CDR3 is TGTGCCAGCAGTTTAGCTACAGCGGGGGGCAATCAGCCCCAGCATTTT. Translation gives CASSLATAGGNQPQHF.

This chain uses TRBV9 with TRBJ2-5; a weak D match, TRBD1 (5 bases). The CDR3 length is 12 residues. Germline loops: CDR1 SGDLS, CDR2 YYNGEE. V was pared by 4 bases and J by 4 bases, with 8 bases between. The DNA of the CDR3 is TGTGCCAGCAGCCCTAGGGGAGAGACCCAGTACTTC. It is translated as CASSPRGETQYF. Using reference TRBV9 and TRBJ2-5 for the parts outside the CDR3, the full variable domain is DSGVTQTPKHLITATGQRVTLRCSPRSGDLSVYWYQQSLDQGLQFLIQYYNGEERAKGNILERFSAQQFPDLHSELNLSSLELGDSALYFCASSPRGETQYFGPGTRLLVL.

The rearrangement links TRBV23-1 to TRBJ2-5; tentative D call: TRBD2 (5 bases). TRBV23-1 carries the ORF label, with uncertain function. CDR3 length equals 15 residues. Deletions cut 0 bases from V and 2 bases from J, with 10 bases between. The CDR3: CASSQSSPGQETQYF. CDR3 DNA sequence: TGCGCCAGCAGTCAATCGAGTCCGGGACAAGAGACCCAGTACTTC.

The chain combines TRBV7-9 with TRBJ1-1, with TRBD1 matching over 7 bases. CDR3 length equals 14 residues. V gave up 3 bases and J gave up 1 base; unmatched junction bases: 2. Germline V lookup: CDR1 SEHNR, CDR2 FQNEAQ (reference sequence). This CDR3 is CASSFRTGNTEAFF. In nucleotides, the CDR3 is TGTGCCAGCAGCTTTCGGACAGGGAACACTGAAGCTTTCTTT.